A single TCR beta chain is shown here with its context. Its antigen is not identified. This sample stems from a study of long-term antiretroviral therapy in people with HIV. Study findings and constraints: Clonotypes expanded prior to ART showed repertoire dominance at all sampled time points.

The CDR3 runs to 15 residues. Per the germline V gene, CDR1 is LGHNA and CDR2 is YSLEER. Trimming cost V 1 base and J 2 bases, with 9 bases left between them. Running of the v3.0 immunoSEQ assay took place at survey level. The data were produced by immunoSEQ multiplex PCR, yet TCRdb's version contains in-frame clones alone and is incomplete. Of tens of thousands of clones listed, roughly 94% are singletons. This specimen was unsorted PBMCs, taken 5.3 years after starting antiretroviral therapy. This receptor was identified in a man aged 45 to 65 with HIV. The chain employs TRBV4-3 and TRBJ2-1; no reliable D call. The CDR3 coding sequence is TGCGCCAGCAGCCAAGGTTCAGGTGCCTACAATGAGCAGTTCTTC. Protein product: CASSQGSGAYNEQFF.